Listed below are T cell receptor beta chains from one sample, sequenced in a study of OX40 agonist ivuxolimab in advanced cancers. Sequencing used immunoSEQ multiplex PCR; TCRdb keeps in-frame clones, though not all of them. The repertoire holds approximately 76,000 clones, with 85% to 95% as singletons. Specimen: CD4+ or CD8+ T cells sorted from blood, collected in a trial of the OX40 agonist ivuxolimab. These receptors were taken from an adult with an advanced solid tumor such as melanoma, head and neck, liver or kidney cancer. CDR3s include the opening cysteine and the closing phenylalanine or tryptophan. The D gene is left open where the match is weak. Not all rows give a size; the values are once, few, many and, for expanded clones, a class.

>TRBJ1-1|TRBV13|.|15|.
CASSPPTGLFTEAFF
TGTGCCAGCAGCCCCCCAACAGGGTTGTTCACTGAAGCTTTCTTT
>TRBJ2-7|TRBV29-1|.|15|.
CSVVASGGRGYEQYF
TGCAGCGTTGTGGCATCTGGTGGAAGAGGCTACGAGCAGTACTTC
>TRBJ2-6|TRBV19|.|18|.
CASSLRGMLLSGANVLTF
TGTGCCAGTAGTCTTAGAGGGATGCTCCTCTCTGGGGCCAACGTCCTGACTTTC
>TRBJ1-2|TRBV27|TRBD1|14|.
CASSFRGQSHGYTF
TGTGCCAGCAGTTTCCGGGGACAGTCCCATGGCTACACCTTC
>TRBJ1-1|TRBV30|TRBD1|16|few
CAWSSGTGERNTEAFF
TGTGCCTGGAGTTCCGGGACAGGGGAGAGGAACACTGAAGCTTTCTTT
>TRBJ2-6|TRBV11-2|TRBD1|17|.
CASSLDWTGSGANVLTF
TGTGCCAGCAGCTTAGATTGGACAGGGTCTGGGGCCAACGTCCTGACTTTC
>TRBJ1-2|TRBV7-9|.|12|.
CASSPGSYGYTF
TGTGCCAGCAGCCCCGGATCCTATGGCTACACCTTC
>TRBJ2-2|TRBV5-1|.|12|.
CASSLGSGELFF
TGCGCCAGCAGCCTTGGGTCCGGGGAGCTGTTTTTT
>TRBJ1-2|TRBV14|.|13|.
CASSQGTNYGYTF
TGTGCCAGCAGCCAAGGGACAAACTATGGCTACACCTTC
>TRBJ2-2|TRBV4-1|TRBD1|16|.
CASTNGQGFNTGELFF
TGCGCCAGTACTAATGGACAGGGCTTTAACACCGGGGAGCTGTTTTTT
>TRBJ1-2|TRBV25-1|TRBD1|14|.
CASSETGGTYGYTF
TGTGCCAGCAGTGAGACAGGGGGCACCTATGGCTACACCTTC
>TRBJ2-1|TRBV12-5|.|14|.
CASGAGTLTYEQFF
TGTGCTAGTGGTGCCGGGACCCTAACATACGAGCAGTTCTTC
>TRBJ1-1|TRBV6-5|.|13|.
CASSYSTAGEAFF
TGTGCCAGCAGTTACTCGACGGCAGGTGAAGCTTTCTTT
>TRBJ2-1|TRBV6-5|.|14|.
CASSYGGGLNEQFF
TGTGCCAGCAGTTACGGGGGAGGTTTAAATGAGCAGTTCTTC
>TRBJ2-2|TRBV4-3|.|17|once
CASSQDYTGPDTGELFF
TGCGCCAGCAGCCAAGACTATACCGGGCCCGACACCGGGGAGCTGTTTTTT
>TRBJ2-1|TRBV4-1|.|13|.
CASSQVPTGEQFF
TGCGCCAGCAGCCAAGTCCCCACAGGTGAGCAGTTCTTC
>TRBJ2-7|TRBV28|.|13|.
CASSLVRVHEQYF
TGTGCCAGCAGTTTGGTAAGGGTCCACGAGCAGTACTTC
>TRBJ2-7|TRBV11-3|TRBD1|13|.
CASSGTASYEQYF
TGTGCCAGCAGCGGGACAGCTTCCTACGAGCAGTACTTC
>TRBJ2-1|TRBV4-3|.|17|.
CASSQDQWASAYNEQFF
TGCGCCAGCAGCCAAGATCAATGGGCTAGCGCCTACAATGAGCAGTTCTTC
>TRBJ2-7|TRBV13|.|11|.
CASSTLGEQYF
TGTGCCAGCAGCACCCTCGGCGAGCAGTACTTC
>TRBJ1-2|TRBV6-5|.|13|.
CASSYSEGTGYTF
TGTGCCAGCAGTTACTCGGAAGGCACTGGCTACACCTTC
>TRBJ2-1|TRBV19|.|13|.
CASSPSEVNEQFF
TGTGCCAGTAGTCCCTCCGAGGTCAATGAGCAGTTCTTC
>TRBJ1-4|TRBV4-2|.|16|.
CASSQDPQDINEKLFF
TGTGCCAGCAGCCAAGATCCGCAGGACATTAATGAAAAACTGTTTTTT
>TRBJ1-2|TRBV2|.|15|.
CASSSLVGQVYGYTF
TGTGCCAGCAGTTCGCTTGTAGGGCAGGTCTATGGCTACACCTTC
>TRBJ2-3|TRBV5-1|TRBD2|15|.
CASAKIAGLTDTQYF
TGCGCCAGCGCCAAGATAGCGGGCCTCACAGATACGCAGTATTTT
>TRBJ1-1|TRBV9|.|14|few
CASSYQGNGAEAFF
TGTGCCAGCAGCTACCAAGGGAACGGGGCTGAAGCTTTCTTT
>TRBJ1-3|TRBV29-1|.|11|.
CSAGLGNTIYF
TGCAGCGCTGGACTGGGAAACACCATATATTTT
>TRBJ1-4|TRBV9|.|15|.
CASSQGGSFNEKLFF
TGTGCCAGCAGTCAAGGTGGCAGCTTTAATGAAAAACTGTTTTTT
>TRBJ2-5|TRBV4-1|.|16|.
CASSQPDRRGWETQYF
TGCGCCAGCAGCCAACCAGATCGTAGGGGTTGGGAGACCCAGTACTTC
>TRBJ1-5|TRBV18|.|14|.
CASSQRAGYQPQHF
TGTGCCAGCTCACAAAGAGCAGGGTATCAGCCCCAGCATTTT
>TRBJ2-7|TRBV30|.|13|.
CAWSAPYQGGQYF
TGTGCCTGGAGTGCGCCCTACCAGGGGGGGCAGTACTTC
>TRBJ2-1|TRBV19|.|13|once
CASSIIMRNEQFF
TGTGCCAGTAGTATTATTATGCGCAATGAGCAGTTCTTC
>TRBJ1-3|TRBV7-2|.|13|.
CASSLGGTNTIYF
TGTGCCAGCAGCTTGGGGGGCACTAACACCATATATTTT
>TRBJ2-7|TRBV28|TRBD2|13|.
CASSSGTNYEQYF
TGTGCCAGCAGTTCCGGGACTAACTACGAGCAGTACTTC
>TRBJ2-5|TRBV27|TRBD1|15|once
CASRHETGQEETQYF
TGTGCCAGCAGACACGAGACAGGGCAGGAAGAGACCCAGTACTTC
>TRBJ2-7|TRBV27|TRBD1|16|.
CASSLPGQGPHYEQYF
TGTGCCAGCAGTTTACCGGGACAGGGACCCCACTACGAGCAGTACTTC
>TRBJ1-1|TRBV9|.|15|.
CASSVASAGYTEAFF
TGTGCCAGCAGCGTAGCTTCCGCAGGGTATACTGAAGCTTTCTTT
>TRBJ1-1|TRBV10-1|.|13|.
CASSRDPSTEAFF
TGCGCCAGCAGCAGGGATCCTAGCACTGAAGCTTTCTTT
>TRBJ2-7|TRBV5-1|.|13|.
CASRGEANYEQYF
TGCGCCAGCAGGGGAGAGGCCAACTACGAGCAGTACTTC
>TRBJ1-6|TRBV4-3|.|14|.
CASSQDLINSPLHF
TGCGCCAGCAGCCAAGATCTTATTAATTCACCCCTCCACTTT
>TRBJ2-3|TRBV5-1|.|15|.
CASSLRQTSTDTQYF
TGCGCCAGCAGCTTGCGACAGACTAGCACAGATACGCAGTATTTT
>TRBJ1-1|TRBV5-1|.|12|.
CASSLTGTEAFF
TGCGCCAGCAGCTTGACAGGGACTGAAGCTTTCTTT
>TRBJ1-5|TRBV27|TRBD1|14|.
CASSHRGGNQPQHF
TGTGCCAGCAGCCACAGGGGGGGCAATCAGCCCCAGCATTTT
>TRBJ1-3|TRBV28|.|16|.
CASSSIPVGVSNTIYF
TGTGCCAGCAGTTCGATCCCCGTTGGGGTCAGCAACACCATATATTTT
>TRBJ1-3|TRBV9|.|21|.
CASSVVPKGQGISSGGNTIYF
TGTGCCAGCAGCGTAGTCCCGAAGGGGCAGGGGATTTCCTCTGGTGGAAACACCATATATTTT
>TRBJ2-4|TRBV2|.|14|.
CASSSTPARDIQYF
TGTGCCAGCAGTTCGACACCGGCGCGGGACATTCAGTACTTC
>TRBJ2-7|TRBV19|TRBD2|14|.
CASSPGGVINEQYF
TGTGCCAGTAGCCCCGGGGGGGTTATAAACGAGCAGTACTTC